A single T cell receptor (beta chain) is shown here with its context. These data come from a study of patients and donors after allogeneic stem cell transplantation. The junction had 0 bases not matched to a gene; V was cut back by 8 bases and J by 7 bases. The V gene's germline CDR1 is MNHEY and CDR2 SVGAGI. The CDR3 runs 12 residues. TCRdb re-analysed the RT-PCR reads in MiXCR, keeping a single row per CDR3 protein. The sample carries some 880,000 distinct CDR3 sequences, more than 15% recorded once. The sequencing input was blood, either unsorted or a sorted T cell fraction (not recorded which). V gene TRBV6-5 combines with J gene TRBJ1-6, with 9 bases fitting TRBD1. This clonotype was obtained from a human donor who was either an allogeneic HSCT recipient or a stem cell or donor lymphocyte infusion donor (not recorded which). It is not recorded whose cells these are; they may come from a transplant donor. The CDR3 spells CASGQGNSPLHF. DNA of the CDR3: TGTGCCAGCGGACAGGGGAATTCACCCCTCCACTTT.